The TCR beta chain under discussion was sequenced for a study of control samples from healthy donors and cancer patients. Sequenced by immunoSEQ multiplex PCR; TCRdb stores in-frame clones only, minus some. In the table there are fewer than 150,000 clones, approximately 89% of which are singletons. Trimming shortened V by 2 bases and J by 9 bases, and 11 bases separated the two germline ends. There are 13 residues in the CDR3. Germline V gene data show CDR1 as SGHVS and CDR2 as FNYEAQ. The material sequenced was blood. The gene calls are TRBV7-6 and TRBJ1-5; D is perhaps TRBD1 (6 bases). This TCR was recovered from a man between 18 and 29 years old in good health. Here the CDR3 reads CASSLLEGGPQHF. The CDR3 coding sequence is TGTGCCAGCAGCTTACTTGAGGGGGGGCCCCAGCATTTT.